This is a list of T cell receptor beta chains from one sample in a study of cytomegalovirus exposure and HLA in healthy donors. Method: immunoSEQ multiplex PCR; TCRdb's copy keeps in-frame clones and lacks some. The data contain about 140,000 clones, almost 90% of them singletons. The sample consisted of PBMCs. Every receptor here comes from a woman between 18 and 29 years old in good health and CMV-seropositive. Both conserved end residues are part of each CDR3. Each record gives: J gene, D gene, clone size, V gene, CDR3 protein, CDR3 DNA. A D gene is named only where the DNA matches it firmly. A clone size is listed for some rows: how often the clone was seen (once, few, many), or a class if it is expanded.

>TRBJ1-6|TRBD1|NA|TRBV27
CATQSGGTYNSPLHF
TGTGCCACCCAATCAGGGGGCACCTATAATTCACCCCTCCACTTT
>TRBJ2-7|TRBD1|NA|TRBV6-5
CASSYVPTGGYEQYF
TGTGCCAGCAGTTACGTCCCGACAGGGGGATACGAGCAGTACTTC
>TRBJ2-5|TRBD2|NA|TRBV10-3
CAISGNLAGGLETQYF
TGTGCCATCAGCGGAAACCTAGCGGGAGGGTTAGAGACCCAGTACTTC
>TRBJ2-3|NA|once|TRBV25-1
CASSDRTSIGWGADTQYF
TGTGCCAGCAGTGATAGGACTAGTATTGGATGGGGGGCGGATACGCAGTATTTT
>TRBJ1-1|NA|NA|TRBV28
CASSLAGYTEAFF
TGTGCCAGCAGTTTAGCAGGGTACACTGAAGCTTTCTTT
>TRBJ2-7|NA|NA|TRBV27
CASSLNRGGYEQYF
TGTGCCAGCAGTTTAAACAGGGGGGGGTACGAGCAGTACTTC
>TRBJ1-5|TRBD1|NA|TRBV18
CASSQGQGNRPQHF
TGTGCCAGCTCACAAGGACAGGGGAATCGGCCCCAGCATTTT
>TRBJ1-5|TRBD1|NA|TRBV6-1
CASSLQGNPQPQHF
TGTGCCAGCAGTCTACAGGGGAACCCTCAGCCCCAGCATTTT
>TRBJ2-1|TRBD2|NA|TRBV5-6
CASSLAGLVNEQFF
TGTGCCAGCAGCCTAGCCGGACTAGTCAATGAGCAGTTCTTC
>TRBJ2-3|NA|NA|TRBV5-1
CASSLMEGSYDTQYF
TGCGCCAGCAGCTTGATGGAGGGGAGCTATGATACGCAGTATTTT
>TRBJ1-2|NA|NA|TRBV4-1
CASSQESVNYGYTF
TGCGCCAGCAGCCAAGAAAGCGTTAACTATGGCTACACCTTC
>TRBJ1-4|NA|NA|TRBV4-2
CASSLRVADNEKLFF
TGTGCCAGCAGCCTGCGGGTAGCAGATAATGAAAAACTGTTTTTT
>TRBJ1-5|TRBD1|NA|TRBV5-1
CASSFDRGQPQHF
TGCGCCAGCAGCTTTGACAGGGGTCAGCCCCAGCATTTT
>TRBJ1-4|TRBD1|few|TRBV7-8
CASSVVDRGNEKLFF
TGTGCCAGCAGCGTAGTGGACAGGGGGAATGAAAAACTGTTTTTT
>TRBJ1-5|TRBD1|NA|TRBV7-9
CASSRDPGQGIQPQHF
TGTGCCAGCAGCAGAGATCCGGGACAGGGGATTCAGCCCCAGCATTTT
>TRBJ1-2|NA|NA|TRBV7-2
CASSPGINYGYTF
TGTGCCAGCAGCCCGGGGATTAACTATGGCTACACCTTC
>TRBJ2-3|TRBD1|NA|TRBV10-3
CAISDPDRAHTDTQYF
TGTGCCATCAGTGACCCGGACAGGGCCCACACAGATACGCAGTATTTT
>TRBJ2-3|TRBD1|many|TRBV11-2
CASSSRLGTGGTDTQYF
TGTGCCAGCAGCTCCCGTCTTGGGACAGGGGGCACAGATACGCAGTATTTT
>TRBJ1-6|NA|NA|TRBV4-3
CASSQDRGVNSPLHF
TGCGCCAGCAGCCAAGACAGAGGAGTCAATTCACCCCTCCACTTT
>TRBJ2-1|TRBD2|NA|TRBV6-5
CASKEGLAGNEQFF
TGTGCCAGCAAAGAGGGACTAGCGGGGAATGAGCAGTTCTTC
>TRBJ1-2|NA|NA|TRBV28
CASASGLANYGYTF
TGTGCCAGCGCGTCTGGTTTGGCTAACTATGGCTACACCTTC
>TRBJ2-1|NA|NA|TRBV5-4
CASSLVGGEQFF
TGTGCCAGCAGCTTGGTGGGAGGTGAGCAGTTCTTC
>TRBJ1-1|NA|NA|TRBV20-1
CSAIDGPGAFF
TGCAGTGCTATAGACGGCCCGGGGGCTTTCTTT
>TRBJ2-3|TRBD2|NA|TRBV7-2
CASSLAYKRETQYF
TGTGCCAGCAGCTTAGCGTATAAGCGGGAGACGCAGTATTTT
>TRBJ1-1|NA|NA|TRBV6-6
CASSYSTGNTEAFF
TGTGCCAGCAGTTACAGCACAGGGAACACTGAAGCTTTCTTT
>TRBJ2-1|TRBD1|NA|TRBV18
CASSGGRDSSYNEQFF
TGTGCCAGCTCCGGAGGTCGGGACAGCTCCTACAATGAGCAGTTCTTC
>TRBJ2-3|NA|NA|TRBV15
CATSVFGQHSTDTQYF
TGTGCCACCAGCGTTTTCGGACAGCATAGCACAGATACGCAGTATTTT
>TRBJ1-2|NA|NA|TRBV18
CASSGAANYGYTF
TGTGCCAGCTCAGGGGCTGCTAACTATGGCTACACCTTC
>TRBJ1-2|TRBD1|NA|TRBV9
CASSEGTGREGYTF
TGTGCCAGCAGCGAGGGGACAGGCCGGGAGGGCTACACCTTC
>TRBJ2-6|NA|few|TRBV4-2
CASSQDEARGSGANVLTF
TGTGCCAGCAGCCAAGATGAGGCGCGGGGCTCTGGGGCCAACGTCCTGACTTTC
>TRBJ2-5|TRBD2|NA|TRBV30
CAWKKRGGKETQYF
TGTGCCTGGAAGAAGCGGGGGGGAAAAGAGACCCAGTACTTC
>TRBJ1-2|TRBD1|few|TRBV4-1
CASSQSLTGGNNYGYTF
TGCGCCAGCAGCCAGTCCTTGACAGGGGGGAATAACTATGGCTACACCTTC
>TRBJ1-1|NA|NA|TRBV5-1
CASTHTARDTEAFF
TGCGCCAGCACCCATACCGCTCGGGACACTGAAGCTTTCTTT
>TRBJ1-4|NA|NA|TRBV28
CASSPTTGYRLFF
TGTGCCAGCAGTCCGACGACAGGATACAGACTGTTTTTT
>TRBJ1-1|TRBD1|NA|TRBV9
CASSVTGTGGTEAFF
TGTGCCAGCAGCGTAACCGGGACAGGGGGAACTGAAGCTTTCTTT
>TRBJ2-7|TRBD2|once|TRBV6-6
CASTTSLAGGINEQYF
TGTGCCAGCACCACCTCCCTAGCGGGAGGAATCAACGAGCAGTACTTC
>TRBJ2-5|TRBD1|NA|TRBV5-4
CASSPEGRGQETQYF
TGTGCCAGCAGCCCCGAGGGCAGGGGGCAAGAGACCCAGTACTTC
>TRBJ2-3|NA|NA|TRBV7-2
CASSLFDTQYF
TGTGCCAGCAGTCTCTTTGATACGCAGTATTTT
>TRBJ1-6|TRBD1|NA|TRBV6-5
CASSYDRASNSPLHF
TGTGCCAGCAGTTATGACAGGGCATCTAATTCACCCCTCCACTTT
>TRBJ2-7|TRBD2|NA|TRBV2
CASSEQRGGTYEQYF
TGTGCCAGCAGTGAACAGCGGGGAGGTACCTACGAGCAGTACTTC
>TRBJ1-5|NA|NA|TRBV6-5
CASRKSGSQPQHF
TGTGCCAGCAGGAAATCAGGGTCTCAGCCCCAGCATTTT
>TRBJ2-1|TRBD2|NA|TRBV5-4
CASSPRIGEGGNEQFF
TGTGCCAGCAGCCCTCGAATCGGGGAGGGTGGCAATGAGCAGTTCTTC